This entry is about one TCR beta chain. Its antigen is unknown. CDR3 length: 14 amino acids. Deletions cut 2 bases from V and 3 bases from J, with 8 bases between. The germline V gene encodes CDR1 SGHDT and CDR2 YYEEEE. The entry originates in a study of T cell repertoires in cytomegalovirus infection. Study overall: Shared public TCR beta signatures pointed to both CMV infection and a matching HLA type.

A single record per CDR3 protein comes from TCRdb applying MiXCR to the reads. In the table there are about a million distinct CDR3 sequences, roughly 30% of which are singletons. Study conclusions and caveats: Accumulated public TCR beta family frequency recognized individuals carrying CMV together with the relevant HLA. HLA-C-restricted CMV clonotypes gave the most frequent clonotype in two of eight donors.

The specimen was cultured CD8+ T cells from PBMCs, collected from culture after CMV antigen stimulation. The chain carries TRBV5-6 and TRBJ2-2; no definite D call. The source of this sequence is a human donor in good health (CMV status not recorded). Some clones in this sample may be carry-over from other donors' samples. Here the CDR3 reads CASSLWADTGELFF. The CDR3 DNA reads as TGTGCCAGCAGCTTATGGGCAGACACCGGGGAGCTGTTTTTT.